The TCR beta chain under discussion was sequenced for a study of cytomegalovirus exposure and HLA in healthy donors. Study-wide points: Rarity characterized most TCR sequences, yet some public TCRs appeared in many donors. One variant, a missense change in DCLRE1C, was linked in a later analysis to TCR beta V- and J-gene trimming. TCR beta sequences reportedly predicted the HLA-A and HLA-B alleles of most subjects accurately. An analysis that was carried out later associated 16,000 or so TCR beta sequences with HLA alleles at 0.05 false discovery rate.

Note on this clone: Its antigen is currently unknown.

Amplification used 60 Vbeta primers and 13 Jbeta primers. The data were produced by immunoSEQ multiplex PCR, yet TCRdb's version contains in-frame clones alone and is incomplete. There are 150,000 to 200,000 clones in the sample; approximately 70% occur only once, and 4.7% lies in the top ten. CDR3 length equals 15 residues. Germline V lookup: CDR1 MNHEY, CDR2 SVGAGI. V lost 5 bases, J lost 3 bases, and 8 bases stayed unmatched. This rearrangement joins TRBV6-5 to TRBJ2-5, with 8 bases fitting TRBD1. The specimen sequenced was PBMCs. The receptor was isolated from a man younger than 30 in good health and CMV-seropositive. CDR3 coding DNA: TGTGCCAGCAGTGCACCCGGGACAGGTGAAGAGACCCAGTACTTC. It encodes CASSAPGTGEETQYF.